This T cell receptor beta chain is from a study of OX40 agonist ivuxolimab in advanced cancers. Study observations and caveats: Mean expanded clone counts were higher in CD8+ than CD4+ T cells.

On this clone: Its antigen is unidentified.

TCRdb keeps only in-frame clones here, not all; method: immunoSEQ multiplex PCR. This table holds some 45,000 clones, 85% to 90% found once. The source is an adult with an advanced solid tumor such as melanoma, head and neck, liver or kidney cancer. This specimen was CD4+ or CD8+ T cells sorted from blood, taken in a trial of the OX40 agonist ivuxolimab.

CDR3 residues: CATSSGGTGEGEKLFF. CDR3 sequence (DNA): TGTGCCACCAGCAGTGGGGGGACAGGGGAGGGCGAAAAACTGTTTTTT. The V gene is TRBV15, the J gene TRBJ1-4; the match to TRBD1 covers 10 bases. J was trimmed by 8 bases and V by 3 bases; bases with no gene match: 9. The CDR3 loop spans 16 amino acids. CDR1 and CDR2 from the germline V gene are LNHNV and YYDKDF (reference sequence).